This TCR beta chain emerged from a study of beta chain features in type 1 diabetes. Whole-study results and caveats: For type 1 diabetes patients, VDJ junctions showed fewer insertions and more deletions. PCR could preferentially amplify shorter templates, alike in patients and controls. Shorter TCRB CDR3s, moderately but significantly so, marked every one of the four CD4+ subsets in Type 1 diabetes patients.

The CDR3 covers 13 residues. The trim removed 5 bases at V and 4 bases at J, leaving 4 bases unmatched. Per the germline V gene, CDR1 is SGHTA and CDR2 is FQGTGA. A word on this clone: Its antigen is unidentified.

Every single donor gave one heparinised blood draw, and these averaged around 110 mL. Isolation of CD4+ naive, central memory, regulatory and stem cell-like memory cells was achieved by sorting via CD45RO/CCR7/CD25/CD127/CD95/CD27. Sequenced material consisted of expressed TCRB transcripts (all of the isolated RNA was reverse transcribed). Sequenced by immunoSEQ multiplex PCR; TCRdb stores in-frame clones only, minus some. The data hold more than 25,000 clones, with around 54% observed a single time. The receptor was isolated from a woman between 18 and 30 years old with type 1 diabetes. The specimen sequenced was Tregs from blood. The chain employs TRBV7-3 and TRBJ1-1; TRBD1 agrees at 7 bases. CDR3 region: CASSAGTATEAFF. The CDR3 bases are TGTGCCAGCAGCGCCGGGACAGCCACTGAAGCTTTCTTT.